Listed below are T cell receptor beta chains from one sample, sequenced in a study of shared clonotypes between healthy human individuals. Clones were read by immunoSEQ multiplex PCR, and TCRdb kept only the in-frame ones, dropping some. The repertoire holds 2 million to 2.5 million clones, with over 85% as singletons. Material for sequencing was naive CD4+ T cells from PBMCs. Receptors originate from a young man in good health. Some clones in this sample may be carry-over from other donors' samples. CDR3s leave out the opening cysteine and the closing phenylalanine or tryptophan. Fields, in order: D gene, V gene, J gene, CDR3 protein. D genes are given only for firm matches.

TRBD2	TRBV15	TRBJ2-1	ATSRDGDYRYNEQF
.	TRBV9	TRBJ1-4	ASSEAGEKLF
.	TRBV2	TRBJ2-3	ASTLGPTRTVTDTQY
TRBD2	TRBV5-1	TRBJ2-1	ASSLEGSSGRATNEQF
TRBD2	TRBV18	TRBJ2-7	ASSRGGNDEQY
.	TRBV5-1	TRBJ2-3	ASSFSGTDTQY
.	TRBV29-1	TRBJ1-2	SVMQGFYGYT
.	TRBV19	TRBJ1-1	ASSMRNTEAF
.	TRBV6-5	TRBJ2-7	ASSWGYGSSYEQY
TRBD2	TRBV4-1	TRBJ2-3	ASSQAVLAGGYDTQY
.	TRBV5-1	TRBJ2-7	ASSLGTRSYEQY
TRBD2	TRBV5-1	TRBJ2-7	ASRWLAGSYEQY
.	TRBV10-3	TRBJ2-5	AINGRGEETQY
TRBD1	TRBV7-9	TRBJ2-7	ASSLDGTGTYEQY
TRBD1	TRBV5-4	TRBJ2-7	ASSPPPTGAHYEQY
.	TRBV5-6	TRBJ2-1	ASSLGQLGGNEQF
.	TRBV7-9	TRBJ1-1	ASSFLLDGGTEAF
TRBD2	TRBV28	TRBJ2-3	ASRSGLAGGRLTQY
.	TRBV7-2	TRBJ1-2	ASRQQPAGVDGYT
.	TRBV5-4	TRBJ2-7	ATTPQAGQGYEQY
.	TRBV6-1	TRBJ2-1	ASSGVGSSYNEQF
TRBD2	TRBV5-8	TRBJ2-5	ASSYGTSGKETQY
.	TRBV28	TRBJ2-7	ASSLPRGSYYEQY
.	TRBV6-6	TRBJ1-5	ASSYENQPQH
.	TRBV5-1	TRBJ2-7	ASSTTRGELGQY
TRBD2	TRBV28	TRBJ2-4	ASSLGEGNIQY
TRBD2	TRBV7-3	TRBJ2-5	ASSDGTSGETQY
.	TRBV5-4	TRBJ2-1	ASSLGSGDHGNEQF